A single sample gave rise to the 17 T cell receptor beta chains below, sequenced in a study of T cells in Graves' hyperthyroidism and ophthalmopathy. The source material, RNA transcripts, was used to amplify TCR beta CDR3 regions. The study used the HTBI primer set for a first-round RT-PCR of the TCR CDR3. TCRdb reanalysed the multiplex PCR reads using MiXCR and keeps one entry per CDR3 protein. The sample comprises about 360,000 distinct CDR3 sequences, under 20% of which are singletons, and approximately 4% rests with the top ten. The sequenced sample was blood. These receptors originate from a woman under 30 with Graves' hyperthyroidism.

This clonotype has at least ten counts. The DNA for the CDR3 is TGTGCCAGCAGTTACTCGAGGGGGTCGGGCTATGGCTACACCTTC. Protein sequence: CASSYSRGSGYGYTF. The chain is built from TRBV6-5 and TRBJ1-2; the D gene is possibly TRBD1 (6 bases). V was clipped by 0 bases and J by 4 bases, with 12 bases between them. The CDR3 is 15 residues long. From germline, CDR1 is MNHEY and CDR2 SVGAGI.

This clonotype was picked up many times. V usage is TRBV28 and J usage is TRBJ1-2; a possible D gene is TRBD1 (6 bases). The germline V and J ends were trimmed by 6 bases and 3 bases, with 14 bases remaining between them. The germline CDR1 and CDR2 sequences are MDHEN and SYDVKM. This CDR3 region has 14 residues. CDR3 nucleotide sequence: TGTGCCAGCAGGAGAAGGGGGGGGGACTATGGCTACACCTTC. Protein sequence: CASRRRGGDYGYTF.

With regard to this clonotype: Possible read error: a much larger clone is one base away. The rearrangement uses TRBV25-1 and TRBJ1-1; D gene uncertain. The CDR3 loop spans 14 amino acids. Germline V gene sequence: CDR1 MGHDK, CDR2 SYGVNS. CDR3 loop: CASSEYPPGTEGFF. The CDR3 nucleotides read TGTGCCAGCAGTGAATACCCCCCGGGAACTGAAGGTTTCTTT.

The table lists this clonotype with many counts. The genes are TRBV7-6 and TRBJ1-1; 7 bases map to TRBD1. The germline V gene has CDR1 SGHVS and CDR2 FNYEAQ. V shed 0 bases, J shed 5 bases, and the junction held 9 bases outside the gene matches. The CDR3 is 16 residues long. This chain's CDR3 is CASSLARQGWGTEAFF. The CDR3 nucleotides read TGTGCCAGCAGCTTAGCCCGACAGGGCTGGGGGACTGAAGCTTTCTTT.

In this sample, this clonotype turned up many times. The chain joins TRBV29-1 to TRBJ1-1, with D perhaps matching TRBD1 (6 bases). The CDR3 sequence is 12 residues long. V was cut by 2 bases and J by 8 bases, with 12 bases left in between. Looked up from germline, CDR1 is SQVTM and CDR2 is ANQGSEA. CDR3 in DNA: TGCAGCGTTGAACTTGGGGGCCGGGAAGCTTTCTTT. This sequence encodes CSVELGGREAFF.

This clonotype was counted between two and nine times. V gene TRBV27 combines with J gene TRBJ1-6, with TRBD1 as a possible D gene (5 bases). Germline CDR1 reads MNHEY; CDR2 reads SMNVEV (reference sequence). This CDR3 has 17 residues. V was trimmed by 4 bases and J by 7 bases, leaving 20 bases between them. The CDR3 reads CASSSLSGAGYNSPLHF. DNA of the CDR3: TGTGCCAGCAGTTCCCTCAGTGGGGCCGGGTACAATTCACCCCTCCACTTT.

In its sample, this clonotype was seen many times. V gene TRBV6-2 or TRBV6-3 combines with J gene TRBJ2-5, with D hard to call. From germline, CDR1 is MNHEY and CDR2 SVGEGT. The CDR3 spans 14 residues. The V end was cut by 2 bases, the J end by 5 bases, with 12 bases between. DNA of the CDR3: TGTGCCAGCAGTTACGGTACCTCGGCGGAGACCCAGTACTTC. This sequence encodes CASSYGTSAETQYF.

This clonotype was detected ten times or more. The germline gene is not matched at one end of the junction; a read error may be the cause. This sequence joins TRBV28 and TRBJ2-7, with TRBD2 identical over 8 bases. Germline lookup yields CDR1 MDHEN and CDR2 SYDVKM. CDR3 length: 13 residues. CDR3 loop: CASSLSWLAGYNF. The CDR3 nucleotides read TGTGCCAGCAGTTTAAGTTGGCTAGCGGGTTACAACTTC.

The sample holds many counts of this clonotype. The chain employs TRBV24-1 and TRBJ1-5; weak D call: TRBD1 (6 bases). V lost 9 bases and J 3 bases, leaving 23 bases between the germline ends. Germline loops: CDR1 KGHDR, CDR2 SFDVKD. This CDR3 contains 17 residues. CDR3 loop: CATGSLLAGALNQPQHF. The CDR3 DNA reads TGTGCCACCGGATCGTTGTTGGCAGGGGCCCTCAATCAGCCCCAGCATTTT.

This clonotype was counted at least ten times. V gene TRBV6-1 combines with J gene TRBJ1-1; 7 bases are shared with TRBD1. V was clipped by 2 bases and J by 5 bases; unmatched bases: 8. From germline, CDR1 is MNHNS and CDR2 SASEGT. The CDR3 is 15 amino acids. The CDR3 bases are TGTGCCAGCAGTGAACCCAGGGGGGGAGATACTGAAGCTTTCTTT. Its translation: CASSEPRGGDTEAFF.

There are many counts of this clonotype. The CDR3 region has the DNA TGTGCCAGCAGTTTGCCAGCGGTCGCGGGGGAGCAGTACTTC. This codes for CASSLPAVAGEQYF. This chain joins TRBV12-3 or TRBV12-4 and TRBJ2-7, with D possibly matching TRBD2 (6 bases). V gave up 3 bases and J gave up 7 bases, with 16 bases separating them. The CDR3 spans 14 residues.

CDR3 coding DNA: TGTGCCACCAGCGACCCTCGAGTGCGCGAGAACACTGAAGCTTTCTTT. It codes for CATSDPRVRENTEAFF. V gene TRBV15 combines with J gene TRBJ1-1; D is ambiguous. CDR3 length: 16 residues. Trimming left V 5 bases short and J 1 base short, with 17 bases between. Germline CDR1 and CDR2: LNHNV and YYDKDF (reference sequence). Variable domain in full (rest from reference TRBV15 and TRBJ1-1): DAMVIQNPRYQVTQFGKPVTLSCSQTLNHNVMYWYQQKSSQAPKLLFHYYDKDFNNEADTPDNFQSRRPNTSFCFLDIRSPGLGDTAMYLCATSDPRVRENTEAFFGQGTRLTVV.

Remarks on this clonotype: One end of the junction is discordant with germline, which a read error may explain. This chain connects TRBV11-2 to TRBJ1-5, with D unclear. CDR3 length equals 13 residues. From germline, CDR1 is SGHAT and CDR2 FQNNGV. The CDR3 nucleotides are TGTACCAGCAGCTTAAACCCGGACCAGCCCCAGCATTTT. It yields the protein CTSSLNPDQPQHF.

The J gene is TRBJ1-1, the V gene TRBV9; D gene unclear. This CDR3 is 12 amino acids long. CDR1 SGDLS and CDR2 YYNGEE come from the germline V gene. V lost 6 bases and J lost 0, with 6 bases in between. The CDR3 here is CASMDLNTEAFF. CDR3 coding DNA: TGTGCCAGCATGGACTTGAACACTGAAGCTTTCTTT.

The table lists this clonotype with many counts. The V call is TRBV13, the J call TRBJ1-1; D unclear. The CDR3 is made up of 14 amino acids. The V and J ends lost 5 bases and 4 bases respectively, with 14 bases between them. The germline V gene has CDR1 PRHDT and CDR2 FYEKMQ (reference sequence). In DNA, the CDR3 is TGTGCCAGCAGCCTGACGCCCAGCGGCACTGAAGCTTTCTTT. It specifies CASSLTPSGTEAFF.

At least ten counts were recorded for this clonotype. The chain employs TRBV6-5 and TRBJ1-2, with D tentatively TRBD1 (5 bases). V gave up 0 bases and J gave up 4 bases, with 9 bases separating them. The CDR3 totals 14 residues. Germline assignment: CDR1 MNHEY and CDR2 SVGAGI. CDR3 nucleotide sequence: TGTGCCAGCAGTTACTCGCAGGGTACCTATGGCTACACCTTC. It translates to CASSYSQGTYGYTF.

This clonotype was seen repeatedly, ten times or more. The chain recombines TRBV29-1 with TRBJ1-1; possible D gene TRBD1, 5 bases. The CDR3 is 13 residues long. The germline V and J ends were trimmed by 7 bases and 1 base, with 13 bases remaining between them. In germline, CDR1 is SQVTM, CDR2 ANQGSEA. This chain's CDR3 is CSARQNTNTEAFF. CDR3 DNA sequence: TGCAGCGCCCGACAGAATACGAACACTGAAGCTTTCTTT.